These 13 T cell receptor beta chains came from one sample sequenced in a study of early T cells in non-severe SARS-CoV-2 infection. MiXCR, run by TCRdb on the 5' RACE reads, gives a single entry per CDR3 protein. This sample yields about 83,000 distinct CDR3 sequences, of which about 14% are seen a single time; 3% belongs to the top ten. Sample: whole blood. All receptors come from an adult who was a healthcare worker with PCR-confirmed SARS-CoV-2 infection or an uninfected control (not recorded which).

This clonotype occurred many times. CDR3 DNA sequence: TGTGCCAGCAGGGCGTGGAAGACCCAGTACTTC. It is translated as CASRAWKTQYF. This chain links TRBV6-5 with TRBJ2-5, with D unclear. Germline lookup yields CDR1 MNHEY and CDR2 SVGAGI. V was cut by 6 bases and J by 6 bases, with 8 bases left in between. CDR3 size: 11 residues.

The V and J genes are TRBV9 and TRBJ1-3; TRBD1 is a possible D gene (5 bases). Trimming shortened V by 3 bases and J by 0 bases, and 10 bases separated the two germline ends. Germline V CDR1 and CDR2: SGDLS, YYNGEE. The CDR3 spans 15 residues. DNA for the CDR3: TGTGCCAGCAGCGACAGGCCCTACTCTGGAAACACCATATATTTT. Encoded protein: CASSDRPYSGNTIYF.

The CDR3 bases are TGTGCCAGCCTCCGGGGCCCTGAAAACACCATATATTTT. The encoded protein is CASLRGPENTIYF. The chain carries TRBV7-9 and TRBJ1-3, with a tentative D call TRBD1 (5 bases). The germline CDR1 and CDR2 sequences are SEHNR and FQNEAQ (reference sequence). The CDR3 consists of 13 residues. Between the trimmed V and J ends, which lost 8 bases and 6 bases, there was a span of 14 bases.

This clonotype was counted at least ten times. V and J are TRBV11-2 and TRBJ2-7; the D gene is possibly TRBD2 (5 bases). The CDR3 sequence is 14 residues long. CDR1 is SGHAT and CDR2 is FQNNGV in the germline V gene. V was trimmed by 4 bases and J by 3 bases, leaving 13 bases between them. CDR3 coding DNA: TGTGCCAGCAGCTCCGACTACCCCGGCTACGAGCAGTACTTC. This gives the protein CASSSDYPGYEQYF.

This clonotype came up a few times. This sequence joins TRBV6-1 and TRBJ2-2; tentatively, D is TRBD1 (5 bases). This CDR3 has 14 amino acids. CDR1 and CDR2 from the germline V gene are MNHNS and SASEGT. Trimming left V 3 bases short and J 7 bases short, with 12 bases between. Here the CDR3 DNA reads TGTGCCAGCAGTGATTGGCAGGGCAGCGGGGAGCTGTTTTTT. Translating it yields CASSDWQGSGELFF.

V usage is TRBV5-1 and J usage is TRBJ2-3; 7 nucleotides align to TRBD2. With V trimmed by 0 bases and J by 0 bases, 1 base remained unmatched. There are 15 residues in the CDR3. Germline V gives CDR1 SGHRS, CDR2 YFSETQ. CDR3 DNA sequence: TGCGCCAGCAGCTTGGCGGGGGGAAGCACAGATACGCAGTATTTT. Translated: CASSLAGGSTDTQYF.

This clonotype was seen ten or more times. The chain couples TRBV2 to TRBJ2-5; D is possibly TRBD1 (5 bases). V was shortened by 7 bases and J by 2 bases, with 8 bases between the two germline ends. CDR3 length: 12 residues. The V gene's germline CDR1 is SNHLY and CDR2 FYNNEI. This chain's CDR3 is CASKGQQETQYF. The CDR3 nucleotides read TGTGCCAGCAAAGGACAACAAGAGACCCAGTACTTC.

A few counts support this clonotype. DNA of the CDR3: TGTGCCAGCAGTCGGGGACTAGGCACCGGGGAGCTGTTTTTT. Translation: CASSRGLGTGELFF. This chain uses TRBV12-3 or TRBV12-4 with TRBJ2-2, with 8 nucleotides matching TRBD2. Losses at the gene ends were 5 bases for V and 4 bases for J; bases not matched to a gene: 3. CDR3 length: 14 residues.

This clonotype turned up a few times. The final CDR3 position lacks the conserved phenylalanine or tryptophan, pointing to a likely read error. DNA for the CDR3: TGTGCCAGCAGTCCACAGGTAGCGGGAGGGCGAAATGAGCAGTTCGTC. Translated: CASSPQVAGGRNEQFV. The V and J genes are TRBV7-3 and TRBJ2-1; TRBD2 matches 11 bases. CDR1 and CDR2 from the germline V gene are SGHTA and FQGTGA. V shed 6 bases, J shed 7 bases, and the junction held 11 bases outside the gene matches. The CDR3 is 16 residues long.

The J gene is TRBJ2-4, the V gene TRBV11-2; D remains ambiguous. Germline values: CDR1 SGHAT, CDR2 FQNNGV. V gave up 0 bases and J gave up 0 bases, with 15 bases separating them. The CDR3 totals 18 residues. For the CDR3, the DNA is TGTGCCAGCAGCTTAGATATCCTACAGAGCCCAGCCAAAAACATTCAGTACTTC. Its protein product is CASSLDILQSPAKNIQYF. Based on the CDR3 plus reference TRBV11-2 and TRBJ2-4, the full variable domain is EAGVAQSPRYKIIEKRQSVAFWCNPISGHATLYWYQQILGQGPKLLIQFQNNGVVDDSQLPKDRFSAERLKGVDSTLKIQPAKLEDSAVYLCASSLDILQSPAKNIQYFGAGTRLSVL.

V and J are TRBV7-9 and TRBJ2-1; 11 positions match TRBD2. CDR3 length: 14 residues. Germline trimming cut 4 bases from V and 14 bases from J; bases unmatched to any gene: 10. Germline V lookup: CDR1 SEHNR, CDR2 FQNEAQ (reference sequence). The CDR3 is CASSSGLAAELEFF. The DNA for the CDR3 is TGTGCCAGCAGCTCGGGACTAGCGGCTGAACTGGAGTTCTTC.

This clonotype was seen at least ten times. CDR3 sequence (DNA): TGTGCCAGCAGCGGTTCGAGGGGGCGACAAGAGACCCAGTACTTC. It yields the protein CASSGSRGRQETQYF. The rearrangement links TRBV2 to TRBJ2-5; 7 bases are shared with TRBD1. With 6 bases clipped from V and 2 bases from J, the junction kept 9 bases outside the gene matches. Germline assignment: CDR1 SNHLY and CDR2 FYNNEI. CDR3 size: 15 residues.

This clonotype was detected many times. The chain has TRBV5-1 and TRBJ1-5, with D possibly matching TRBD1 (6 bases). Trimming removed 0 bases at V and 4 bases at J, with 8 bases between. The germline CDR1 and CDR2 sequences are SGHRS and YFSETQ. The CDR3 length is 14 residues. DNA of the CDR3: TGCGCCAGCAGCTTGGAGGGGGGAAATCAGCCCCAGCATTTT. It encodes CASSLEGGNQPQHF.